This TCR beta chain was sequenced for a study of T cells after yellow fever vaccination (dated by TCRdb to between 2018 and 2020). Study-wide context: The SMART-Seq v4 Ultra Low Input RNA kit was used to prepare libraries from fractions with low cell numbers. Two healthy male donors, one aged 18 to 30 and one aged 30 to 40 years, were included in the cohort. To follow T-cell clones before and after both primary and booster YFV17D yellow fever vaccination, bulk TCR alpha and beta repertoires underwent longitudinal sequencing. Blood samples were taken at several timepoints before and after primary and secondary immunization, and bulk PBMC replicates and cell subsets were isolated. Study-wide conclusions, independent of this receptor: Compared with the primary T-cell response, the secondary T-cell response was faster but weaker, reaching its peak on day 5 rather than on day 15. Most clones expanded after primary vaccination were re-detected after the booster (almost 97% of CD4 and about nine tenths of CD8), suggesting broad memory maintenance. Computational filtering was required because FACS-sorted repertoires could contain abundant contaminating clonotypes from the bulk population. Because only a couple of donors were included in the study, the extent to which the findings can be generalized is limited. A small fraction of clonotypes showed up in both the CD4 and CD8 compartments, probably as a result of convergent recombination.

Regarding this clonotype: Its antigen is currently not known. No base-level quality is on record; no much larger clone is a single base apart.

The CDR3, from cysteine to phenylalanine, totals 15 residues. Only the CDR3 DNA stays, 45 bases, in frame from base 1. Trimming costs V 2 bases and J 5 bases, and their ends lie 13 bases apart. CDR1 and CDR2, looked up from the germline V gene, are MNHNS and SASEGT. TCR cDNA was synthesized by 5'RACE template switching, which introduced a universal primer site and unique molecular identifiers. cDNA synthesis was primed from both the TCR alpha and TCR beta constant segments. Libraries were amplified in two PCR steps, with sample barcodes and sequencing adapters added in the second step. Libraries were sequenced on Illumina HiSeq 2500 (2x100 bp) or NovaSeq (2x150 bp). As for the original processing: MIGEC was used to demultiplex reads and collapse the reads into UMI consensus sequences, and MiXCR was used for V(D)J alignment. Vaccine-responding clonotypes were defined with edgeR using replicate PBMC samples, requiring FDR below 0.01 and a log2 fold change above 5 up to day 15. Each bulk clonotype was labeled CD4 or CD8 based on which sequenced repertoire, CD4 or CD8, contained the clonotype at higher abundance. TCRdb reran the public reads through fastp at Q25 and MiXCR, keeping productive beta chains. Each CDR3 protein gets just one entry, which takes the most common genes and DNA from the rows behind it. The V and J calls shown here were made by TCRdb, not taken from the authors' results. Counted in this sample were some 560,000 distinct CDR3 sequences; around a sixth of them appeared once. 15% to 20% of the sample rests with the top ten.

In the paper's terms, the treatment or condition label means: live attenuated yellow fever vaccine strain. At every blood-draw timepoint, two biological replicates of bulk PBMCs were collected. A standard Ficoll-Paque protocol was used to isolate PBMCs from peripheral blood. RNA was extracted with TriZol from bulk PBMCs, CD4 and CD8 fractions, and dextramer-positive and dextramer-negative fractions. This chain is built from TRBV6-1 and TRBJ2-1, with the D gene tentatively TRBD1 or TRBD2, based on 5 matching bases in each. The sample in question was PBMCs, obtained about 5 days after the first yellow fever vaccination. This clonotype originated in a man younger than 35 who received the YFV17D yellow fever vaccine. The DNA sequence is as follows: TGTGCCAGCAGTGAACAGAGGGGCACCAACAATGAGCAGTTCTTC. Translated, this is CASSEQRGTNNEQFF.